This passage covers 21 T cell receptor beta chains from one sample sequenced in a study of CD8 T cells in Susac syndrome. An amount of RNA that ranged from roughly 0.5 to 1 ug was reverse transcribed with random hexamers. TCRdb reanalysed the immunoSEQ multiplex PCR reads using MiXCR and keeps one entry per CDR3 protein. The table lists hundreds of thousands of distinct CDR3 sequences, around 85% of them singletons, with approximately 0.12% in the top ten. The specimen was CD8+ T cells from PBMCs. These receptors were obtained from a human donor with multiple sclerosis.

This clonotype was found once. This chain joins TRBV7-3 and TRBJ2-1; TRBD2 matches at 7 bases. The CDR3 consists of 15 residues. Germline CDR1 SGHTA, CDR2 FQGTGA. The V and J ends lost 5 bases and 3 bases, in that order; junction bases with no gene match: 7. The CDR3 protein is CASSLLAENYNEQFF. The CDR3 coding sequence is TGTGCCAGCAGCCTCCTAGCGGAGAACTACAATGAGCAGTTCTTC.

The gene calls are TRBV28 and TRBJ1-5, with 11 bases lining up with TRBD1. The J segment lost 6 bases and the V segment lost 6 bases, leaving 1 base of the junction unmatched. Germline CDR1 is MDHEN and CDR2 is SYDVKM. CDR3 length: 13 residues. CDR3 coding DNA: TGTGCCAGCAGGGACAGGGGGCCTCAGCCCCAGCATTTT. It translates to CASRDRGPQPQHF. The full variable domain, its missing parts supplied by reference TRBV28 and TRBJ1-5, is DVKVTQSSRYLVKRTGEKVFLECVQDMDHENMFWYRQDPGLGLRLIYFSYDVKMKEKGDIPEGYSVSREKKERFSLILESASTNQTSMYLCASRDRGPQPQHFGDGTRLSIL.

The chain recombines TRBV15 with TRBJ1-1; 7 bases line up with TRBD1. V dropped 8 bases and J dropped 6; count of bases not matched to a gene: 9. The CDR3 sequence is 13 residues long. The germline V gene has CDR1 LNHNV and CDR2 YYDKDF (reference sequence). The CDR3 loop is CATAAGGLAEAFF. The CDR3 DNA follows: TGTGCCACCGCGGCAGGGGGTCTTGCTGAAGCTTTCTTT.

The chain uses TRBV7-9 and TRBJ1-2; 8 nucleotides match TRBD1. Trimming cost V 4 bases and J 4 bases; bases outside gene matches: 8. The germline V gene encodes CDR1 SEHNR and CDR2 FQNEAQ (reference sequence). The CDR3 covers 15 residues. The CDR3 loop reads CASSSPQGGIYGYTF. CDR3 nucleotides: TGTGCCAGCAGCTCACCACAGGGGGGAATCTATGGCTACACCTTC.

The V and J genes are TRBV6-1 and TRBJ2-5; D possibly corresponds to TRBD1 (7 bases). The V gene lost 5 bases and the J gene lost 4 bases, with 14 bases spanning the gap. This CDR3 region has 14 residues. CDR1 and CDR2 from the germline V gene are MNHNS and SASEGT. The CDR3 bases are TGTGCCAGCAGTTTGACAGGGACTCCAGAGACCCAGTACTTC. Translation: CASSLTGTPETQYF.

The rearrangement links TRBV27 to TRBJ2-2, with 11 bases that match TRBD1. The CDR3 has 16 amino acids. The V gene end was trimmed by 6 bases and the J gene end by 6 bases; junction bases not matched to a gene: 9. The V gene's germline CDR1 is MNHEY and CDR2 SMNVEV (reference sequence). The CDR3 spells CASSPDGQGAAGELFF. The CDR3 DNA is TGTGCCAGCAGCCCAGACGGACAGGGGGCAGCCGGGGAGCTGTTTTTT.

This clonotype was seen only a few times. The chain couples TRBV6-1 to TRBJ2-3; weak D call: TRBD2 (6 bases). CDR1 and CDR2 (germline): MNHNS, SASEGT. The CDR3 is 15 residues long. The germline V and J ends were trimmed by 5 bases and 0 bases, with 12 bases remaining between them. The CDR3 bases are TGTGCCAGCAGTTTGCTAGCGCCTAGCACAGATACGCAGTATTTT. Encoded protein: CASSLLAPSTDTQYF.

V and J are TRBV20-1 and TRBJ2-2; TRBD1 might be the D (7 bases). CDR3 size: 17 residues. V lost 1 base, J lost 5 bases, and 20 bases lay in between. Germline V lookup: CDR1 DFQATT, CDR2 SNEGSKA (reference sequence). The CDR3 coding sequence is TGCAGTGCTAGAGCCGTTCAGGGGGACTGGGTAACCGGGGAGCTGTTTTTT. It translates to CSARAVQGDWVTGELFF.

The chain links TRBV7-9 to TRBJ2-3, with D perhaps TRBD2 (7 bases). V lost 4 bases and J 2 bases, leaving 22 bases between the germline ends. The CDR3 spans 18 residues. The germline CDR1 and CDR2 sequences are SEHNR and FQNEAQ (reference sequence). In nucleotides, the CDR3 is TGTGCCAGCAGCTCAACACGTACGGGGGGCGCGGACACAGATACGCAGTATTTT. This gives the protein CASSSTRTGGADTDTQYF.

The DNA of the CDR3 is TGTGCCAGCAGGAGGGGATGGAACACTGAAGCTTTCTTT. Encoded protein: CASRRGWNTEAFF. This sequence joins TRBV25-1 and TRBJ1-1, with a tentative D call TRBD1 (5 bases). The CDR3 has 13 residues. Trimming took 6 bases from V and 1 from J, leaving 9 bases between them. The germline V gene encodes CDR1 MGHDK and CDR2 SYGVNS. Drawing the rest from reference TRBV25-1 and TRBJ1-1, the complete variable domain is EADIYQTPRYLVIGTGKKITLECSQTMGHDKMYWYQQDPGMELHLIHYSYGVNSTEKGDLSSESTVSRIRTEHFPLTLESARPSHTSQYLCASRRGWNTEAFFGQGTRLTVV.

This clonotype appeared a few times. The chain carries TRBV6-1 and TRBJ1-5; the match to TRBD1 covers 8 bases. The CDR3 is 14 amino acids. V shed 4 bases, J shed 2 bases, and the junction held 1 base outside the gene matches. CDR1 is MNHNS, CDR2 SASEGT, per germline. The CDR3 region has the DNA TGTGCCAGCAGTGCGGACAGGGGCAATCAGCCCCAGCATTTT. This encodes CASSADRGNQPQHF.

This clonotype was seen once. The J gene is TRBJ2-2, the V gene TRBV7-2; no reliable D call. The V gene lost 1 base and the J gene lost 0 bases, with 12 bases spanning the gap. Germline loops: CDR1 SGHTA, CDR2 FQGNSA. This CDR3 region has 17 residues. The CDR3 is CASSLVYTFANTGELFF. Here the CDR3 DNA reads TGTGCCAGCAGCTTAGTCTACACGTTCGCGAACACCGGGGAGCTGTTTTTT. Together with reference TRBV7-2 and TRBJ2-2, the CDR3 gives the full variable domain: GAGVSQSPSNKVTEKGKDVELRCDPISGHTALYWYRQSLGQGLEFLIYFQGNSAPDKSGLPSDRFSAERTGGSVSTLTIQRTQQEDSAVYLCASSLVYTFANTGELFFGEGSRLTVL.

The chain is built from TRBV7-2 and TRBJ2-1; D ambiguous. This CDR3 has 13 amino acids. V lost 4 bases and J 6 bases, leaving 10 bases between the germline ends. Germline values: CDR1 SGHTA, CDR2 FQGNSA. CDR3 coding DNA: TGTGCCAGCAGCTACCCAGAGAGCAATGAGCAGTTCTTC. It translates to CASSYPESNEQFF.

This chain uses TRBV20-1 with TRBJ2-5, with TRBD1 matching 11 bases. This CDR3 is 14 amino acids long. Germline loops: CDR1 DFQATT, CDR2 SNEGSKA (reference sequence). V dropped 5 bases and J dropped 3; count of bases not matched to a gene: 5. In nucleotides, the CDR3 is TGCAGTGCTCCATGGACAGGGGGCGAAGAGACCCAGTACTTC. This encodes CSAPWTGGEETQYF.

The rearrangement uses TRBV7-9 and TRBJ2-7, with a possible D match to TRBD2 (6 bases). Trimming stripped 6 bases from V and 6 bases from J, with 15 bases between. From germline, CDR1 is SEHNR and CDR2 FQNEAQ (reference sequence). The CDR3 spans 13 residues. This chain's CDR3 is CASSFGTPSEQYF. The CDR3 DNA sequence: TGTGCCAGCAGTTTCGGGACTCCAAGCGAGCAGTACTTC.

This clonotype was counted a single time. The J gene is TRBJ1-2, the V gene TRBV6-5; D may be TRBD1 (5 bases). V gave up 2 bases and J gave up 4 bases, with 11 bases separating them. The CDR3 is made up of 14 amino acids. In germline, CDR1 is MNHEY, CDR2 SVGAGI. The CDR3 spells CASSYHPGGYGYTF. As DNA, the CDR3 is TGTGCCAGCAGTTACCACCCCGGGGGCTATGGCTACACCTTC.

The V call is TRBV27, the J call TRBJ1-5; D gene uncertain. Germline V gene data show CDR1 as MNHEY and CDR2 as SMNVEV (reference sequence). V was pared by 5 bases and J by 9 bases, with 17 bases between. There are 14 residues in the CDR3. The CDR3 region is CASSPQPGGWPQHF. The CDR3 bases are TGTGCCAGCAGTCCTCAACCGGGCGGGTGGCCCCAGCATTTT.

J is TRBJ2-5 and V is TRBV5-1, with D possibly matching TRBD1 (6 bases). The CDR3 consists of 16 residues. The V gene lost 3 bases and the J gene lost 5 bases, with 20 bases spanning the gap. Germline CDR1 and CDR2: SGHRS and YFSETQ. The CDR3 loop is CASSSPRDTIEETQYF. Written as DNA, the CDR3 is TGCGCCAGCAGCTCCCCTAGGGACACTATAGAGGAGACCCAGTACTTC.

V is TRBV27 and J is TRBJ1-5; D not certain. V was trimmed by 4 bases and J by 3 bases, leaving 10 bases between them. There are 14 residues in the CDR3. Germline CDR1 is MNHEY and CDR2 is SMNVEV (reference sequence). The CDR3 protein is CASSWGAANQPQHF. The CDR3 DNA is TGTGCCAGCAGTTGGGGAGCCGCCAATCAGCCCCAGCATTTT.

V is TRBV29-1 and J is TRBJ2-1; D remains unclear. Germline values: CDR1 SQVTM, CDR2 ANQGSEA. The length of the CDR3 is 12 residues. Deletions cut 0 bases from V and 5 bases from J, with 5 bases between. Here the CDR3 DNA reads TGCAGCGTTGAAGAAAGAGACAATGAGCAGTTCTTC. Protein sequence: CSVEERDNEQFF.

The count of this clonotype is one. The chain has TRBV9 and TRBJ1-2; TRBD1 matches 10 bases. The CDR3 contains 15 residues. The ends lost 5 bases at V and 8 bases at J; junction bases unmatched: 12. Germline CDR1 and CDR2: SGDLS and YYNGEE. The DNA for the CDR3 is TGTGCCAGCAGTAATACCGGGACAGGGGTAGAGGGCTACACCTTC. Translation gives CASSNTGTGVEGYTF.